This T cell receptor (beta chain) is drawn from a study of PD-1 blockade in classical Hodgkin lymphoma. The assay was immunoSEQ multiplex PCR, and TCRdb's table has in-frame clones only and misses some. The sample lists under 30,000 clones, approximately 70% seen once, with roughly 15% in the top ten. Each patient experienced a relapse that followed autologous stem cell transplantation, and brentuximab vedotin exposure varied. This clone turned up a few times. This clonotype was obtained from a human donor with classical Hodgkin lymphoma. The material sequenced was peripheral blood mononuclear cells (PBMCs), taken before the second cycle of nivolumab.

The CDR3 spells CASSLDPTITGTYGYTF. Written as DNA, the CDR3 is TGTGCCAGCAGTTTGGATCCCACAATAACAGGGACCTATGGCTACACCTTC. The chain couples TRBV28 to TRBJ1-2; TRBD1 might be the D (6 bases). This CDR3 contains 17 residues. Trimming shortened V by 3 bases and J by 4 bases, and 21 bases separated the two germline ends. Looked up from germline, CDR1 is MDHEN and CDR2 is SYDVKM.